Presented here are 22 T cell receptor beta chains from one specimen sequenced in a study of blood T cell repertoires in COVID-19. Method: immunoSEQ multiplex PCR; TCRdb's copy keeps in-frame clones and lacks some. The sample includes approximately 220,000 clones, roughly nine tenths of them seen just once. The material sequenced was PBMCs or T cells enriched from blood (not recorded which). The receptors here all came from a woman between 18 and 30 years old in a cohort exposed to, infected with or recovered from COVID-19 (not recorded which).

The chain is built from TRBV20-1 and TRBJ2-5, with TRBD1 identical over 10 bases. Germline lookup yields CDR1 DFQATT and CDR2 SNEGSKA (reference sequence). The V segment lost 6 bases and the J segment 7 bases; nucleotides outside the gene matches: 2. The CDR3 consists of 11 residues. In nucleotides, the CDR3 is TGCAGTGCGGACAGGGGGAGGACCCAGTACTTC. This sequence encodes CSADRGRTQYF.

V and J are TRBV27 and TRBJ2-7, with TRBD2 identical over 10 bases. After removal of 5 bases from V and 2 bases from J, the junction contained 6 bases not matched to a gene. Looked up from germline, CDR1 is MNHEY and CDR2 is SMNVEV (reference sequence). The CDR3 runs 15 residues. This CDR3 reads CASSHRTSGTYEQYF. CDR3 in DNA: TGTGCCAGCAGTCACCGGACTAGCGGAACCTACGAGCAGTACTTC.

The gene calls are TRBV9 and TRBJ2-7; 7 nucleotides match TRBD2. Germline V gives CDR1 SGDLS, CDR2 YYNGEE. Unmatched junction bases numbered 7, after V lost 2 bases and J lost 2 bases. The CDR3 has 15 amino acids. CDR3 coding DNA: TGTGCCAGCAGCGTGAGCCCTAGCGGAACCTACGAGCAGTACTTC. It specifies CASSVSPSGTYEQYF.

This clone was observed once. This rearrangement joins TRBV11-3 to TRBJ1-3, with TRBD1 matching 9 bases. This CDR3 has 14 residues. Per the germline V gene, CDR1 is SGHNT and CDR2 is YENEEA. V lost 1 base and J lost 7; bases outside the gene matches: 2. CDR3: CASSLAGQGNTIYF. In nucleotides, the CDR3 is TGTGCCAGCAGCTTAGCAGGACAGGGGAACACCATATATTTT. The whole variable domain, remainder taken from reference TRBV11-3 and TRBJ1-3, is EAGVVQSPRYKIIEKKQPVAFWCNPISGHNTLYWYLQNLGQGPELLIRYENEEAVDDSQLPKDRFSAERLKGVDSTLKIQPAELGDSAVYLCASSLAGQGNTIYFGEGSWLTVV.

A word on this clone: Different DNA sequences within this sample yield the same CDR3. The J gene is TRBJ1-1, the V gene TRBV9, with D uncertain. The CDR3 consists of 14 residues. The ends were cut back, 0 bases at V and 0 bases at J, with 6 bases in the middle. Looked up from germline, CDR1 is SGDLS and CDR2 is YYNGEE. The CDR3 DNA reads TGTGCCAGCAGCGTAGGTCAGATGAACACTGAAGCTTTCTTT. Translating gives CASSVGQMNTEAFF.

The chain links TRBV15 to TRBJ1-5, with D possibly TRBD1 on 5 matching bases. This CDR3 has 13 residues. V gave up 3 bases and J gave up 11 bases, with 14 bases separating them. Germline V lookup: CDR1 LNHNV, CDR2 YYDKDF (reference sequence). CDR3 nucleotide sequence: TGTGCCACCAGCAGCAGGGCCGGGGGATCCCAGCATTTT. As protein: CATSSRAGGSQHF.

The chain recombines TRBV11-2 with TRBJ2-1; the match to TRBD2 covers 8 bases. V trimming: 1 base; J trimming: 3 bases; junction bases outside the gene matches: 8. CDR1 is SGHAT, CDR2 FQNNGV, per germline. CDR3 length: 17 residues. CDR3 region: CASSLGLSGGDYNEQFF. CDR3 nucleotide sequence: TGTGCCAGCAGCTTAGGGCTAAGCGGGGGAGACTACAATGAGCAGTTCTTC.

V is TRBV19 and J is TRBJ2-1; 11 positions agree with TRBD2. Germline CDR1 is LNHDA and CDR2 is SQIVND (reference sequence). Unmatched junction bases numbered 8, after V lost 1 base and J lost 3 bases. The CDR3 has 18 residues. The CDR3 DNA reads TGTGCCAGTAGTATAGGGTACACTAGCGGGAGTAGCTACAATGAGCAGTTCTTC. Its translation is CASSIGYTSGSSYNEQFF.

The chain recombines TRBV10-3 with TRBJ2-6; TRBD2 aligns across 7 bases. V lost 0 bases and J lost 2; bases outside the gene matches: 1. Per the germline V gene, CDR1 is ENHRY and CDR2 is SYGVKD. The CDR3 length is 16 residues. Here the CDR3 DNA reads TGTGCCATCAGTGAGTCGGGGGGGGCTGGGGCCAACGTCCTGACTTTC. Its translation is CAISESGGAGANVLTF.

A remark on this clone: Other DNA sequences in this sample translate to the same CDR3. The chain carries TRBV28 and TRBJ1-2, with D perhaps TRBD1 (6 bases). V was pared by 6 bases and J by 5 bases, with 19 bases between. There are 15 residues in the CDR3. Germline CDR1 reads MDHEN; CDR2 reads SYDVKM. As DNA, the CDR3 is TGTGCCAGCAGCCCCACCGGGGGGGCACGGTATGGCTACACCTTC. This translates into CASSPTGGARYGYTF.

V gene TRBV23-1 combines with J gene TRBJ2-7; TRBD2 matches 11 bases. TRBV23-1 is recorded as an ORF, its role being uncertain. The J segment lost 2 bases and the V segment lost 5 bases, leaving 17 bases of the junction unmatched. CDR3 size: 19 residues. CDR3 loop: CASSTLTGTSGGEPYEQYF. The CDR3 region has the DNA TGCGCCAGCAGTACGCTCACCGGGACTAGCGGCGGGGAGCCCTACGAGCAGTACTTC.

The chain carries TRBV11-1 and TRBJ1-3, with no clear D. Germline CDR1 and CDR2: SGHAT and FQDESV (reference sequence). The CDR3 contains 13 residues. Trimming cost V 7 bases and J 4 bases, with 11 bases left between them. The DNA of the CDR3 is TGTGCCAGCACCTCATCTACGGGAAACACCATATATTTT. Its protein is CASTSSTGNTIYF.

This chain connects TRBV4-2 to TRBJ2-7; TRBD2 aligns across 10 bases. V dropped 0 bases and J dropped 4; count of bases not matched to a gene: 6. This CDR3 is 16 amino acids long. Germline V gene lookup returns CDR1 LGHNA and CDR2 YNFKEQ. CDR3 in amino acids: CASSQDSSGSPYEQYF. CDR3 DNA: TGTGCCAGCAGCCAAGACTCTAGCGGGAGCCCATACGAGCAGTACTTC.

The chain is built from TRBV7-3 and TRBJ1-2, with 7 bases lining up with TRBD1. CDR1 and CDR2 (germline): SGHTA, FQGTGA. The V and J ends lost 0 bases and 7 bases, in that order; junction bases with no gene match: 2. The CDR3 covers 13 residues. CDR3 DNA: TGTGCCAGCAGCTTAACTGACAGGGTTGGCTACACCTTC. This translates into CASSLTDRVGYTF.

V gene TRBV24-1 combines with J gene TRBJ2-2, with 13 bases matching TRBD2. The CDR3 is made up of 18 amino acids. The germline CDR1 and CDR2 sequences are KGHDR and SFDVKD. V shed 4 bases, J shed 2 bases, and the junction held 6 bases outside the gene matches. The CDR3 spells CATSDSGLAGDNTGELFF. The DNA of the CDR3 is TGTGCCACCAGTGACTCCGGACTAGCGGGAGATAACACCGGGGAGCTGTTTTTT.

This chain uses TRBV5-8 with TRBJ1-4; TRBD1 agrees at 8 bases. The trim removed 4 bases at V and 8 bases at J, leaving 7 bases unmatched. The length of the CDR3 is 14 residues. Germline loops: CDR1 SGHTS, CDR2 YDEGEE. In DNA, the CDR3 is TGTGCCAGCAGCCCCGGGGACAGGCAGGAAAAACTGTTTTTT. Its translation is CASSPGDRQEKLFF.

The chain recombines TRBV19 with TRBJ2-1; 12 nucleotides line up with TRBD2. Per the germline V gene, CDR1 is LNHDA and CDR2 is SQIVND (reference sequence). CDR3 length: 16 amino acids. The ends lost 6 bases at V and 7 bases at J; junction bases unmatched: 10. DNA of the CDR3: TGTGCCAGTAGAGGGGTTTCTAGCGGGGGGGCGAATGAGCAGTTCTTC. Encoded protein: CASRGVSSGGANEQFF.

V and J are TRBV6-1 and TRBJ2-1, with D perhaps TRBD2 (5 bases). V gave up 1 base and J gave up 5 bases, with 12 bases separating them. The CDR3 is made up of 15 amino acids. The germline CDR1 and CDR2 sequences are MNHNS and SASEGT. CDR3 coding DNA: TGTGCCAGCAGTGAAGTCTCGGAGGCCGACAATGAGCAGTTCTTC. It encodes CASSEVSEADNEQFF.

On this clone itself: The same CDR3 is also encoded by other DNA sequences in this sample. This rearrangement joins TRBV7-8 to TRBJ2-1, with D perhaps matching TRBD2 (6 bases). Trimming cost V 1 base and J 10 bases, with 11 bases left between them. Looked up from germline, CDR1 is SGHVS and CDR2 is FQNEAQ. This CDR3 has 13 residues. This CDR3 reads CASSLDRGNEQFF. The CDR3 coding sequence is TGTGCCAGCAGCTTAGATCGCGGGAACGAGCAGTTCTTC.

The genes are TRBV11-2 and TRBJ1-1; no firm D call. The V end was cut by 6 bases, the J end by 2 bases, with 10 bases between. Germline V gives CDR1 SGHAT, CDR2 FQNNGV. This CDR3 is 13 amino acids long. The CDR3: CASSFPGNTEAFF. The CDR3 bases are TGTGCCAGCAGTTTTCCAGGAAACACTGAAGCTTTCTTT.

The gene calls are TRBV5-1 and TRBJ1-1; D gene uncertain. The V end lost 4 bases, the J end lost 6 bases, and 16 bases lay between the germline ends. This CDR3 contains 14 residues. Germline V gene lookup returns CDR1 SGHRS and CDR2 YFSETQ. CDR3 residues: CASSPLAEVPEAFF. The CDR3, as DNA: TGCGCCAGCAGCCCATTGGCAGAGGTCCCTGAAGCTTTCTTT.

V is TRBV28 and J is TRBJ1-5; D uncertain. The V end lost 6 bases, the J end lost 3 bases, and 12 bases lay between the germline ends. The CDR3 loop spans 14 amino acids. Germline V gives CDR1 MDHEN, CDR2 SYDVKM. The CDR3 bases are TGTGCCAGCAGCCTCGCCCAGAACAATCAGCCCCAGCATTTT. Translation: CASSLAQNNQPQHF.